The text below deals with one T cell receptor beta chain. TCRdb keeps only in-frame clones here, not all; method: immunoSEQ multiplex PCR. The specimen's table records fewer than 250,000 clones. The record originates from a study of control samples from healthy donors and cancer patients. V lost 4 bases, J lost 1 base, and 8 bases lay in between. This CDR3 is 14 amino acids long. The V gene's germline CDR1 is MNHEY and CDR2 SVGEGT. This TCR derives from a woman between 25 and 40 years old in good health. The material sequenced was blood. The chain employs TRBV6-2 or TRBV6-3 and TRBJ1-5; D possibly corresponds to TRBD1 (5 bases). The CDR3 coding sequence is TGTGCCAGCAGTTTGAGGGGCAGCAATCAGCCCCAGCATTTT. Protein sequence: CASSLRGSNQPQHF.